This T cell receptor (beta chain) was captured in a study of tumor and adjacent non-tumor tissue in lung cancer. RNA was extracted from bulk tissue without any cell sorting. TCRbeta libraries were built with three rounds of nested PCR, modified from ARM-PCR. TCRdb passed the multiplex PCR reads through MiXCR, listing each CDR3 protein once. The sample yields about 110,000 distinct CDR3 sequences, roughly 84% seen once. Study-wide findings and caveats: Patients with more diverse tumor TCRs had worse survival.

Comments on this clonotype: Antigen unknown. Sequence at one end of the junction differs from germline and may be a read error.

Germline assignment: CDR1 LGHNA and CDR2 YSLEER. This CDR3 has 17 amino acids. V usage is TRBV4-3 and J usage is TRBJ2-1; TRBD2 agrees at 8 bases. The sequence derives from a man in his 70s with non-small cell lung cancer. Sequencing was done on a sample of lung tumor tissue. The CDR3: CASRQDPAGDEYNEQFF. DNA for the CDR3: TGCGCCAGCAGGCAAGACCCAGCGGGAGATGAGTACAATGAGCAGTTCTTC.